Sequencing of this T cell receptor (beta chain) was carried out in a study of T cell clonality in common variable immunodeficiency. The study, taken as a whole, reports: CVID subjects had higher TCRbeta clonality than healthy controls, most marked in about a third. Reportedly, TCR beta sequences from common variable immunodeficiency showed fewer deletions and N-nucleotide insertions. Compared with controls, CVID subjects had fewer shared TCRbeta clones.

Turning to this clone: Its matching antigen is unknown. The CDR3 end lies 3 residues beyond the end of the read and is filled in from the germline J gene.

Assay: immunoSEQ multiplex PCR; the TCRdb copy retains only in-frame clones and omits some. The specimen gives tens of thousands of clones without singletons; the ten biggest hold about 10%. Donors gave roughly 5 to 8 ml heparinized peripheral whole blood. Deletions cut 0 bases from V and 6 bases from J, with 15 bases between. The CDR3 contains 15 residues. Per germline, CDR1 SGHTA and CDR2 FQGNSA. The receptor was isolated from a person between 18 and 75 years old in good health. V gene TRBV7-2 combines with J gene TRBJ2-7; either TRBD1 or TRBD2 may supply D (5 bases each). The sample consisted of peripheral blood mononuclear cells. The part of the CDR3 DNA that was read is TGTGCCAGCAGCTTAGCAGAGGGGATAGACGCCGAG. This encodes CASSLAEGIDAE. The whole CDR3 sequence is CASSLAEGIDAEQYF.